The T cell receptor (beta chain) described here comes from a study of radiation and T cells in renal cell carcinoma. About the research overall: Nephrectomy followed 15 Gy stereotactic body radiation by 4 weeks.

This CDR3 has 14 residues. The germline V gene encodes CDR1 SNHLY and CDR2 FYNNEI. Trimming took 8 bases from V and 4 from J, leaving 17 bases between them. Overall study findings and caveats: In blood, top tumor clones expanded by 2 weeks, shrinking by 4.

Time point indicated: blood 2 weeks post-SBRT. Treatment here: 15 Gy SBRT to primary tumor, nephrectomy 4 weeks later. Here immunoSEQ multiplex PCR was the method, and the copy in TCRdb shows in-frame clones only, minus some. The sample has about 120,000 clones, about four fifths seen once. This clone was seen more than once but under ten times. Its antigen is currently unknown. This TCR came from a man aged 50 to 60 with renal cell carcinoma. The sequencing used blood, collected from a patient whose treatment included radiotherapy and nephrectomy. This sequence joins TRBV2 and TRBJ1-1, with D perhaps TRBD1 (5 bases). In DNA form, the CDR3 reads TGTGCCAGCGCCAGGGAGGAGGTAATCACTGAAGCTTTCTTT. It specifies CASAREEVITEAFF.